This T cell receptor (beta chain) was identified in a study of shared clonotypes between healthy human individuals. All of the donors resided in Nashville, Tennessee, and each was a Caucasian adult. It was into CD45RA+ naive and CD45RA-negative memory subsets that the CD4+ cells were split. At deep level, the assay was performed. Sequencing used immunoSEQ multiplex PCR; TCRdb keeps in-frame clones, though not all of them. Of about 1,500,000 clones detected, over 95% appear once; the ten largest clones hold approximately 1.1%. V was cut by 8 bases and J by 1 base, with 11 bases left in between. This CDR3 has 13 residues. Germline V lookup: CDR1 ENHRY, CDR2 SYGVKD.

This sequence joins TRBV10-3 and TRBJ1-1; D gene ambiguous. Material for sequencing was naive CD4+ T cells sorted from blood. The subset: CD45RA+ positively selected. The origin of this receptor is a man aged 30 to 39 in good health. The CDR3 nucleotides are TGTGCCATCGGAGAGGCCAGGAACACTGAAGCTTTCTTT. This codes for CAIGEARNTEAFF.